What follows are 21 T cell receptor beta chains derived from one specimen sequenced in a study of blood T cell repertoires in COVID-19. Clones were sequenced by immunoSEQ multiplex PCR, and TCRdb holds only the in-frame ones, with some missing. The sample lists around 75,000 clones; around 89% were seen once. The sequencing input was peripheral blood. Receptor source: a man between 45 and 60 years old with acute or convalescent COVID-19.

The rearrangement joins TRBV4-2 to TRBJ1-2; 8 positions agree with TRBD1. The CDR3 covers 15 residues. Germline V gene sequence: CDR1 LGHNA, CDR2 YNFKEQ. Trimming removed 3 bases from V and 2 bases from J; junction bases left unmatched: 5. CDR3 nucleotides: TGTGCCAGCAGCCAGAACAGGGGGACCAACTATGGCTACACCTTC. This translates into CASSQNRGTNYGYTF.

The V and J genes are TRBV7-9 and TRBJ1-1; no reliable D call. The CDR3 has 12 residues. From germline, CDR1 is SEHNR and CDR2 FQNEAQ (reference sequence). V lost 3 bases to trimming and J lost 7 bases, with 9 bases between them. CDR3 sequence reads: CASSFGELEAFF. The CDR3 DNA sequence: TGTGCCAGCAGCTTCGGGGAACTTGAAGCTTTCTTT.

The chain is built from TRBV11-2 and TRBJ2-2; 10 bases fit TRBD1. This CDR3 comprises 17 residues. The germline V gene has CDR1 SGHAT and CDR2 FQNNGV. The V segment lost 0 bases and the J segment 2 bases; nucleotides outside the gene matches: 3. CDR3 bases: TGTGCCAGCAGCTTAGACGGGACAGGGGTTAACACCGGGGAGCTGTTTTTT. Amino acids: CASSLDGTGVNTGELFF.

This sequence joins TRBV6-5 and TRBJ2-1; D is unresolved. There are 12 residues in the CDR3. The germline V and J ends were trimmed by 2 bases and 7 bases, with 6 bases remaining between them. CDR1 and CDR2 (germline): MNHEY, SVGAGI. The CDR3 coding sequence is TGTGCCAGCAGTTACCGCACTAATGAGCAGTTCTTC. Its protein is CASSYRTNEQFF.

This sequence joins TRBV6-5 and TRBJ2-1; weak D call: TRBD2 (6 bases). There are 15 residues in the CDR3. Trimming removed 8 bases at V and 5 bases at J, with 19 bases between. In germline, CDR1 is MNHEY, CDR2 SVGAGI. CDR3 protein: CASSTSGTGDNEQFF. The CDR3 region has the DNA TGTGCCAGCTCGACCTCCGGGACTGGGGACAATGAGCAGTTCTTC.

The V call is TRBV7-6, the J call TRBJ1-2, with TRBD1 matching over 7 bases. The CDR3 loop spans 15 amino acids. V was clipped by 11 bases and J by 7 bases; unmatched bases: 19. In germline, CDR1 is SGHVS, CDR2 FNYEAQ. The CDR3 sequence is CASAYLAQGIGGYTF. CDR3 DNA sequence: TGTGCCTCAGCGTATTTAGCACAGGGGATAGGTGGCTACACCTTC.

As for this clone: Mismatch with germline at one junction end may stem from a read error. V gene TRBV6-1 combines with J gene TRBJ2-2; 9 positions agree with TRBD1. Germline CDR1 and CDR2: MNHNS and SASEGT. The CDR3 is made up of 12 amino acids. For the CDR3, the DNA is TGTGCCAGCAGCCACCGGGACAGGGAGGTGTTTTTT. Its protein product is CASSHRDREVFF.

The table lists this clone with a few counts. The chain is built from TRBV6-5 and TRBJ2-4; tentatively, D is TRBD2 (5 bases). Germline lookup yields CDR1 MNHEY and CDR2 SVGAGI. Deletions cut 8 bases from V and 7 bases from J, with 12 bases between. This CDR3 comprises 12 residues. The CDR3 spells CASGSRGNIQYF. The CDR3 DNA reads TGTGCCAGCGGGAGTCGAGGGAACATTCAGTACTTC.

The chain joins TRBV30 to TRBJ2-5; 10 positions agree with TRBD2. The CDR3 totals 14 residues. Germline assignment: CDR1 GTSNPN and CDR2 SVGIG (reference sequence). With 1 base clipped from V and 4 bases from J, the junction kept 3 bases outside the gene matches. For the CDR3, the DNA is TGTGCCTGGAGTGGAAGACTAGCGGGAGAGACCCAGTACTTC. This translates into CAWSGRLAGETQYF.

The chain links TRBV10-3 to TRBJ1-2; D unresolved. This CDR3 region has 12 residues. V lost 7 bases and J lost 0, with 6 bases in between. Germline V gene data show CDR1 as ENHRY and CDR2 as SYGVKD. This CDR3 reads CAITGSNYGYTF. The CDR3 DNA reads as TGTGCCATCACGGGGTCTAACTATGGCTACACCTTC.

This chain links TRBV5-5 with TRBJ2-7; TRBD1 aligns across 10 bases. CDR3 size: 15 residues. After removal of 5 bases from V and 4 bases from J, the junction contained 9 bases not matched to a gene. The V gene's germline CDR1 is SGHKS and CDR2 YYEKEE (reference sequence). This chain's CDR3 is CASRAPGQGQYEQYF. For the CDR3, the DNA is TGTGCCAGCAGAGCACCGGGACAGGGGCAATACGAGCAGTACTTC.

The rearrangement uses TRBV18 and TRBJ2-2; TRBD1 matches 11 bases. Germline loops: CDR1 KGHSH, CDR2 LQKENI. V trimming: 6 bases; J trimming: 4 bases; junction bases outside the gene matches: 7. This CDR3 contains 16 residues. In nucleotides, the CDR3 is TGTGCCAGCTCGCTGAGGACAGGGGGCGGCACCGGGGAGCTGTTTTTT. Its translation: CASSLRTGGGTGELFF.

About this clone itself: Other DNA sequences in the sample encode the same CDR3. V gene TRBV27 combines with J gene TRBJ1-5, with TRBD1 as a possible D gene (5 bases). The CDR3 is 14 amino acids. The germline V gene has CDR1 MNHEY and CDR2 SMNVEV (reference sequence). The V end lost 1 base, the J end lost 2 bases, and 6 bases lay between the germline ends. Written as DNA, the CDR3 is TGTGCCAGCAGTTTATTAGGGGGCAATCAGCCCCAGCATTTT. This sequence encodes CASSLLGGNQPQHF.

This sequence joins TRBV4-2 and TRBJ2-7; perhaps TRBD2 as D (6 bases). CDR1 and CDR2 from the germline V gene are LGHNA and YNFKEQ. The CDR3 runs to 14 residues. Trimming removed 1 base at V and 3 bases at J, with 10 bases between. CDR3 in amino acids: CASSQGGGNYEQYF. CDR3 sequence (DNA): TGTGCCAGCAGCCAAGGCGGCGGGAACTACGAGCAGTACTTC.

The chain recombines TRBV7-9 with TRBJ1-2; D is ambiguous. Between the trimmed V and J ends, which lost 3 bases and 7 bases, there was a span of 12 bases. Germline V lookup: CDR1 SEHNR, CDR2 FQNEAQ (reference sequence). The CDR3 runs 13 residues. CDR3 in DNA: TGTGCCAGCAGCTTGGCCGACATGGGTGGCTACACCTTC. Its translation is CASSLADMGGYTF. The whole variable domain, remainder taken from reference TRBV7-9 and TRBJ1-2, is DTGVSQNPRHKITKRGQNVTFRCDPISEHNRLYWYRQTLGQGPEFLTYFQNEAQLEKSRLLSDRFSAERPKGSFSTLEIQRTEQGDSAMYLCASSLADMGGYTFGSGTRLTVV.

The CDR3 coding sequence is TGTGCCAGCAGCTTCGGGGGGGAGGTTAATCAGCCCCAGCATTTT. Its protein product is CASSFGGEVNQPQHF. The V call is TRBV5-4, the J call TRBJ1-5; TRBD1 might be the D (5 bases). The CDR3 length is 15 residues. Trimming removed 2 bases at V and 4 bases at J, with 13 bases between. Germline V lookup: CDR1 SGHNT, CDR2 YYREEE (reference sequence).

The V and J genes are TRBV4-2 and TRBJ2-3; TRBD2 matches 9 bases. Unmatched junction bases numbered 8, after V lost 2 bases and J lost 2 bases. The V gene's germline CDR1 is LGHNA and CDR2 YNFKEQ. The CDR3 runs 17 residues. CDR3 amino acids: CASSQLGTSPTTDTQYF. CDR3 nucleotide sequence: TGTGCCAGCAGCCAATTGGGGACTAGCCCGACCACAGATACGCAGTATTTT.

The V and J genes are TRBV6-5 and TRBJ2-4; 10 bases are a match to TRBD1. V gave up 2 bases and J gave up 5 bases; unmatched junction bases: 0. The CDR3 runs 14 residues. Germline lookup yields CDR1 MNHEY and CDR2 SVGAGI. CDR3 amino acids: CASSYGTGENIQYF. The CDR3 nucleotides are TGTGCCAGCAGTTACGGGACAGGGGAAAACATTCAGTACTTC.

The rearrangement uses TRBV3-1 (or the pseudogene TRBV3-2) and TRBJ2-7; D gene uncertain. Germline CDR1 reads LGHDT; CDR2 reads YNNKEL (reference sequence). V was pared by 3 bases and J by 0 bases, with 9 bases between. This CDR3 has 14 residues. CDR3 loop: CASSQKTSSYEQYF. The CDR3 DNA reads TGTGCCAGCAGCCAGAAAACAAGCTCCTACGAGCAGTACTTC.

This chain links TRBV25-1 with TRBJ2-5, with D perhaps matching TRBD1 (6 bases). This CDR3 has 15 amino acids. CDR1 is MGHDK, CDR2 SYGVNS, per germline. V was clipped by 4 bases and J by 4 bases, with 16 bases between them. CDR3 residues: CASSGETGKSETQYF. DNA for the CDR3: TGTGCCAGCAGTGGGGAAACAGGGAAGTCAGAGACCCAGTACTTC.

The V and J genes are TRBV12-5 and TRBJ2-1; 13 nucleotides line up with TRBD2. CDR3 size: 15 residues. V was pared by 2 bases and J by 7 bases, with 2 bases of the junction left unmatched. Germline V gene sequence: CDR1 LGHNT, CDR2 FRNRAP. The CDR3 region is CASGLRTSGRNEQFF. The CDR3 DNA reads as TGTGCTAGTGGTTTGAGGACTAGCGGGAGAAATGAGCAGTTCTTC.